One sample yielded the 18 T cell receptor beta chains listed below, sequenced in a study of metastatic and nonmetastatic thyroid tumors. Patients had received no treatment of any kind before thyroid surgery. MiXCR re-clonotyped the PCR reads for TCRdb. The table shows about 24,000 clones, with approximately 24% occurring only once. Material: tumor tissue. Receptor source: a male donor with papillary thyroid cancer or a benign thyroid nodule (not recorded which). Some clones in this sample may be carry-over from other donors' samples.

This clone came up many times. This chain uses TRBV14 with TRBJ2-7; 8 bases are a match to TRBD1. The CDR3 runs 19 residues. Germline CDR1 reads SGHDN; CDR2 reads FVKESK. Trimming removed 2 bases from V and 0 bases from J; junction bases left unmatched: 15. As DNA, the CDR3 is TGTGCCAGCAGCCAAAATGCCGGACAGGGTGAGCCCTACTCCTACGAGCAGTACTTC. Translated, it gives CASSQNAGQGEPYSYEQYF.

In the case of this clone: Possible read error: a much larger clone is one base away. The rearrangement uses TRBV10-3 and TRBJ2-3; a possible D gene is TRBD2 (5 bases). The CDR3 spans 17 residues. The V gene lost 6 bases and the J gene lost 0 bases, with 19 bases spanning the gap. Germline CDR1 is ENHRY and CDR2 is SYGVKD. CDR3 sequence: CAISDRGKDKSTDTQYF. As DNA, the CDR3 is TGTGCCATCAGCGACCGAGGGAAAGACAAGAGCACAGATACGCAGTATTTT.

The chain joins TRBV9 to TRBJ2-2, with no clear D. CDR1 and CDR2 (germline): SGDLS, YYNGEE. The CDR3 contains 12 residues. Trimming took off 4 bases at V and 6 bases at J, with 7 bases between the two ends. The CDR3 spells CASSFISGELFF. The CDR3 DNA follows: TGTGCCAGCAGCTTCATTTCCGGGGAGCTGTTTTTT. Based on the CDR3 plus reference TRBV9 and TRBJ2-2, the full variable domain is DSGVTQTPKHLITATGQRVTLRCSPRSGDLSVYWYQQSLDQGLQFLIQYYNGEERAKGNILERFSAQQFPDLHSELNLSSLELGDSALYFCASSFISGELFFGEGSRLTVL.

The chain combines TRBV11-2 with TRBJ1-4; weak D call: TRBD1 (6 bases). V was trimmed by 5 bases and J by 0 bases, leaving 19 bases between them. The germline V gene has CDR1 SGHAT and CDR2 FQNNGV. The CDR3 spans 18 residues. The chain's CDR3 is CASSTRMGGGSTNEKLFF. The DNA for the CDR3 is TGTGCCAGCAGCACCCGCATGGGAGGGGGTTCAACTAATGAAAAACTGTTTTTT.

This clone is labeled as medium-sized. The CDR3 DNA reads as TGTGCCAGCAGTGACTATCTAGCGGGATTACAAGAGACCCAGTACTTC. Its translation is CASSDYLAGLQETQYF. The chain employs TRBV6-1 and TRBJ2-5, with 9 bases matching TRBD2. Germline V gives CDR1 MNHNS, CDR2 SASEGT. This CDR3 has 16 residues. The V and J ends lost 3 bases and 2 bases, in that order; junction bases with no gene match: 7.

About this clone: A junction end diverges from the germline sequence, so it may reflect a read error. The rearrangement links TRBV6-5 to TRBJ1-1; possible D gene TRBD1, 6 bases. Germline V CDR1 and CDR2: MNHEY, SVGAGI. This CDR3 is 14 amino acids long. For the CDR3, the DNA is TGTGCCAGCCGTTACACAGGGCAGAAGACTGAAGGTTTCTTT. Protein sequence: CASRYTGQKTEGFF.

At least ten counts were recorded for this clone. The CDR3 region has the DNA TGTGCCAGCAGTCCCCGACGCCCGAGGCCCACAGATACGCAGTATTTT. Translating it yields CASSPRRPRPTDTQYF. The chain employs TRBV12-3 or TRBV12-4 and TRBJ2-3; D ambiguous. The ends were cut back, 5 bases at V and 2 bases at J, with 17 bases in the middle. There are 16 residues in the CDR3.

The chain is built from TRBV6-2 or TRBV6-3 and TRBJ2-7, with 7 bases identical to TRBD1. V gave up 7 bases and J gave up 3 bases; unmatched junction bases: 12. Germline CDR1 is MNHEY and CDR2 is SVGEGT. CDR3 length: 15 residues. The CDR3 DNA reads as TGTGCCAGCACATCCTCCACTGACAGGGACTACGAGCAGTACTTC. Protein: CASTSSTDRDYEQYF.

Ten or more counts support this clone. The chain joins TRBV5-1 to TRBJ2-2; 12 bases align to TRBD2. The germline V gene has CDR1 SGHRS and CDR2 YFSETQ. With 4 bases clipped from V and 5 bases from J, the junction kept 6 bases outside the gene matches. The length of the CDR3 is 16 residues. CDR3 nucleotides: TGCGCCAGCAGCAAAGGACTAGCGGGATTAACCGGGGAGCTGTTTTTT. Encoded protein: CASSKGLAGLTGELFF. Looking up the rest from reference TRBV5-1 and TRBJ2-2 gives the full variable domain: KAGVTQTPRYLIKTRGQQVTLSCSPISGHRSVSWYQQTPGQGLQFLFEYFSETQRNKGNFPGRFSGRQFSNSRSEMNVSTLELGDSALYLCASSKGLAGLTGELFFGEGSRLTVL.

In the case of this clone: Sequence at one end of the junction differs from germline and may be a read error. The chain joins TRBV6-5 to TRBJ2-7; possibly TRBD2 for D (6 bases). The CDR3 is 16 amino acids. Germline values: CDR1 MNHEY, CDR2 SVGAGI. The CDR3 loop reads CASIYWWGESRNEQYF. DNA of the CDR3: TGTGCCAGCATTTACTGGTGGGGGGAATCTCGAAACGAGCAGTACTTC.

This chain joins TRBV4-2 and TRBJ2-1; a possible D gene is TRBD1 (7 bases). Germline V gives CDR1 LGHNA, CDR2 YNFKEQ. Trimming left V 6 bases short and J 4 bases short, with 16 bases between. The CDR3 runs 15 residues. DNA for the CDR3: TGTGCCAGCAGACCAAACAGGGGAGGTTACAATGAGCAGTTCTTC. Amino acid sequence: CASRPNRGGYNEQFF.

By sample share, this clone is medium-sized. This chain links TRBV6-2 or TRBV6-3 with TRBJ2-7, with D possibly TRBD1 on 6 matching bases. Germline V gene data show CDR1 as MNHEY and CDR2 as SVGEGT. This CDR3 has 16 residues. Between the trimmed V and J ends, which lost 4 bases and 3 bases, there was a span of 19 bases. DNA of the CDR3: TGTGCCAGCAGTTTCCCACCTACAGGGTTCGGCTACGAGCAGTACTTC. It is translated as CASSFPPTGFGYEQYF.

This clone was detected many times. This chain uses TRBV29-1 with TRBJ2-4; a weak D match, TRBD1 (6 bases). Germline assignment: CDR1 SQVTM and CDR2 ANQGSEA. The V and J ends lost 0 bases and 4 bases respectively, with 10 bases between them. The CDR3 extends over 14 amino acids. The CDR3 nucleotides read TGCAGCGTTGAAGAGGGCGGACAGAAAAACATTCAGTACTTC. Translating gives CSVEEGGQKNIQYF.

This clone ranks as large. The chain carries TRBV12-3 or TRBV12-4 and TRBJ2-1; 9 bases match TRBD2. The CDR3 contains 15 residues. V dropped 7 bases and J dropped 10; count of bases not matched to a gene: 14. This CDR3 reads CASTLSPAGGDEQFF. CDR3 sequence (DNA): TGTGCCAGCACCCTAAGTCCTGCGGGAGGGGACGAGCAGTTCTTC.

V and J are TRBV25-1 and TRBJ1-6; D is undetermined. CDR3 length: 15 amino acids. The germline gives CDR1 MGHDK, CDR2 SYGVNS. Trimming removed 1 base at V and 3 bases at J, with 7 bases between. The CDR3: CASSESGSYNSPLHF. DNA of the CDR3: TGTGCCAGCAGTGAATCCGGGAGCTATAATTCACCCCTCCACTTT.

This chain connects TRBV28 to TRBJ2-7, with a possible D match to TRBD1 (5 bases). Germline V CDR1 and CDR2: MDHEN, SYDVKM. There are 15 residues in the CDR3. The V gene lost 6 bases and the J gene lost 3 bases, with 18 bases spanning the gap. The CDR3 nucleotides are TGTGCCAGCAGCTCCCACAGGCACTGCAACTACGAGCAGTACTTC. It translates to CASSSHRHCNYEQYF.

By share, this clone counts as medium-sized (0.01 to 0.1%). This chain uses TRBV28 with TRBJ1-1, with D possibly matching TRBD1 (5 bases). V shed 3 bases and J shed 0 bases, with 14 bases lying between them. The germline V gene encodes CDR1 MDHEN and CDR2 SYDVKM. CDR3 length equals 16 residues. Here the CDR3 reads CASSLVGGFMNTEAFF. CDR3 coding DNA: TGTGCCAGCAGTTTGGTGGGGGGATTTATGAACACTGAAGCTTTCTTT. Variable domain in full (rest from reference TRBV28 and TRBJ1-1): DVKVTQSSRYLVKRTGEKVFLECVQDMDHENMFWYRQDPGLGLRLIYFSYDVKMKEKGDIPEGYSVSREKKERFSLILESASTNQTSMYLCASSLVGGFMNTEAFFGQGTRLTVV.

This clone occurred many times. J is TRBJ2-1 and V is TRBV9; 9 bases line up with TRBD2. Germline V gene sequence: CDR1 SGDLS, CDR2 YYNGEE. The CDR3 has 14 residues. With V trimmed by 4 bases and J by 10 bases, 9 bases remained unmatched. CDR3 bases: TGTGCCAGCAGCCAAATAGCGGGAGTGGGGGAGCAGTTCTTC. As protein: CASSQIAGVGEQFF.